This TCR beta chain was recorded in a study of OX40 agonist ivuxolimab in advanced cancers. Points on this clone: Antigen unknown.

Autoimmune disease history or systemic immunosuppression excluded patients. The V segment lost 2 bases and the J segment 7 bases; nucleotides outside the gene matches: 8. The CDR3 loop spans 16 amino acids. Germline CDR1 is SGDLS and CDR2 is YYNGEE. General study findings and limits: In general, CD8+ T cells held more expanded clones than CD4+ did, on average. In the 0.1-3.0 mg/kg groups, partial responders showed among the lowest expansion.

The method was immunoSEQ multiplex PCR; TCRdb's version includes in-frame clones alone and lacks a portion of them. Among 25,000 or so clones listed, over 70% were seen once. The TCR sequence derives from an adult with an advanced solid tumor such as melanoma, head and neck, liver or kidney cancer. The sequencing used CD4+ or CD8+ T cells sorted from blood, collected in a trial of the OX40 agonist ivuxolimab. The rearrangement uses TRBV9 and TRBJ2-3; 12 nucleotides agree with TRBD1. The CDR3 sequence is CASSVEGQGAYHTQYF. Written as DNA, the CDR3 is TGTGCCAGCAGCGTCGAGGGACAGGGGGCTTATCATACGCAGTATTTT.